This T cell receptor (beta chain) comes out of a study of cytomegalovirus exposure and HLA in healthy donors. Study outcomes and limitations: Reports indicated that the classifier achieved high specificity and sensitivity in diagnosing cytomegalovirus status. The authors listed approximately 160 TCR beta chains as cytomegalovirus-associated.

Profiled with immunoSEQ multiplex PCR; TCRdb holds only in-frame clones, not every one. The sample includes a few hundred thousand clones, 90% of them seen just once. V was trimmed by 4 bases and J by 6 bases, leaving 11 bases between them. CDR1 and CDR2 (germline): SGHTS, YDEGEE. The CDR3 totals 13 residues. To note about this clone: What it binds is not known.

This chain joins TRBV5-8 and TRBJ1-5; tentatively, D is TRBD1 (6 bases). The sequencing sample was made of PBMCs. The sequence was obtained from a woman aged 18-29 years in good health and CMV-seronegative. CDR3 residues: CASSVQGTQPQHF. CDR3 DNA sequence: TGTGCCAGCAGCGTACAGGGTACTCAGCCCCAGCATTTT.